The clone carrying this T cell receptor (beta chain) was recorded a few times. The target antigen is unknown. Within the sample, other DNA sequences also encode this same CDR3. These data originate in a study of chemoradiotherapy in HPV16-positive cancers. Looking at the study overall: Functional T-cell assays on two HPV16-positive patients' cells defined candidate HPV-specific clones and common TCR motifs.

Germline assignment: CDR1 SGHTA and CDR2 FQGNSA. The CDR3 loop spans 17 amino acids. V lost 5 bases to trimming and J lost 7 bases; unmatched junction nucleotides: 11. Study-wide points: The functional HPV-specific definition rests on just a couple of HPV16-positive patients.

Profiled with immunoSEQ multiplex PCR; TCRdb holds only in-frame clones, not every one. This table has 6,000 to 7,500 clones, 70% to 75% appearing once. Over chemoradiotherapy, repertoires were sampled more than once. The chain is built from TRBV7-2 and TRBJ2-7; 16 bases align to TRBD2. The sequence was collected from a human donor with HPV-associated anogenital cancer. The sample here was tumor tissue, taken from a patient who underwent chemoradiotherapy. The CDR3 region is CASSLPGTSGRAREQYF. The CDR3 DNA sequence: TGTGCCAGCAGCCTACCCGGGACTAGCGGGAGGGCCAGGGAGCAGTACTTC.